This TCR beta chain was profiled in a study of cytomegalovirus exposure and HLA in healthy donors (dated by TCRdb to about 2017). In terms of the full investigation: According to a later analysis, one platform produced both the approximately 110 validation repertoires and the roughly 640 repertoires of the first cohort. High-throughput TCR immunosequencing, statistical association of individual TCRs with disease status, and machine learning were combined to predict cytomegalovirus infection status. In addition to the first cohort of 650 to 800 subjects, a separate validation cohort of approximately 120 different subjects was used. The study aimed to test whether signatures of past pathogen exposure could be identified by cataloging public T cell receptors. Results and caveats for the whole study, not just this receptor: The authors suggested that the approach could potentially be generalized to other disease states and immunological phenotypes. A later analysis found that TCRs clustered in the first cohort also tended to co-occur in the 110 or so validation repertoires, with about 94% of cluster scores above 0. A later analysis had no HLA typing for the validation cohort, so co-occurrence there was scored across all 110 or so repertoires. A total of roughly 160 TCR beta chains were listed by the study as associated with cytomegalovirus. In vitro tests confirmed that three of the cytomegalovirus-associated TCR beta chains recognize cytomegalovirus antigens. Across donors, most TCR sequences were observed very rarely, whereas some public TCRs were present in many individuals. The classifier was reported to diagnose cytomegalovirus status with high specificity and sensitivity in both the original cohort and the validation cohort.

The method was the immunoSEQ multiplex PCR assay. As for the authors' bioinformatics: A statistical classification framework was developed to diagnose cytomegalovirus status using the catalog of TCR beta chain sequences. TCRdb carries this immuneACCESS record with in-frame sequences only. Its versions omit some clonotypes, under half of them owing to an unresolved V gene in the studies checked, with the rest unexplained. V, J and clone size reflect that table, while D and trimming were determined from the DNA. In this sample the table shows under 400,000 clones, roughly 88% of which occur a single time. Under 0.95% of the sample rests with the top ten. The donors were included in the validation cohort of around 120 subjects, a group kept apart from the roughly 700-subject first cohort. This clone was detected only once. The clone's antigen remains unknown. Base quality data are lacking; no much larger clone is found one base away.

The TCR sequence derives from a woman aged 18 to 35 in good health and CMV-seronegative. Sequenced input: PBMCs.

CDR3 loop: CASSFQGYSNQPQHF. The nucleotide sequence reads TGTGCCAGCAGTTTTCAGGGGTATAGCAATCAGCCCCAGCATTTT. This chain is built from TRBV27 and TRBJ1-5; the D gene is perhaps TRBD1, from 6 matching bases. There are 15 amino acids in the CDR3, from cysteine to phenylalanine inclusive. The only DNA kept is the CDR3, 45 bases in frame from the first base. CDR1 and CDR2 were assigned from the germline V gene (reference sequence) as MNHEY and SMNVEV. V and J lose 3 bases and 0 bases, and a span of 9 bases separates them.